The 3 T cell receptor beta chains in this list originate from one sample, sequenced in a study of metastatic and nonmetastatic thyroid tumors. Among the patients, none had received any treatment before thyroid surgery. TCRdb re-analyzed the PCR reads using MiXCR. The sample lists around 45,000 clones; 3.2% were seen once. Specimen: blood. The receptors stem from a female donor with papillary thyroid cancer or a benign thyroid nodule (not recorded which). Some clones in this sample may be carry-over from other donors' samples.

The rearrangement joins TRBV25-1 to TRBJ1-2; no firm D call. The germline V gene encodes CDR1 MGHDK and CDR2 SYGVNS. The CDR3 length is 14 residues. Trimming removed 2 bases from V and 0 bases from J, with 7 bases in between. CDR3 coding DNA: TGTGCCAGCAGTGAACGAGGGACTAACTATGGCTACACCTTC. As protein: CASSERGTNYGYTF.

The genes are TRBV27 and TRBJ2-5; D gene ambiguous. The CDR3 sequence is 13 residues long. The germline V gene has CDR1 MNHEY and CDR2 SMNVEV (reference sequence). Trimming left V 8 bases short and J 0 bases short, with 10 bases between. CDR3 sequence: CASGPTNQETQYF. The DNA for the CDR3 is TGTGCCAGCGGCCCGACAAACCAAGAGACCCAGTACTTC.

This clone has more than one count but fewer than ten. The gene calls are TRBV20-1 and TRBJ2-1; the match to TRBD2 covers 9 bases. From germline, CDR1 is DFQATT and CDR2 SNEGSKA (reference sequence). CDR3 size: 14 residues. The junction had 9 bases not matched to a gene; V was cut back by 5 bases and J by 7 bases. CDR3 sequence (DNA): TGCAGTGCTGAGACTAGCGGCTTACAAAATGAGCAGTTCTTC. This sequence encodes CSAETSGLQNEQFF.